This TCR beta chain was captured by sequencing in a study of T cell repertoires in ileal Crohn's disease. Method: immunoSEQ multiplex PCR; TCRdb's copy keeps in-frame clones and lacks some. This sample yields about 9,600 clones, of which around 80% are seen a single time; approximately 24% belongs to the top ten. The length of the CDR3 is 13 residues. V was shortened by 5 bases and J by 9 bases, with 17 bases between the two germline ends. Germline CDR1 is SQVTM and CDR2 is ANQGSEA. This chain uses TRBV29-1 with TRBJ2-1; TRBD2 might be the D (7 bases). The sequence was collected from an adult with Crohn's disease. The sequenced material came from ileal tissue. The CDR3 coding sequence is TGCAGCGTTAGAGGGGGGGGCCTCGGTGAGCAGTTCTTC. This sequence encodes CSVRGGGLGEQFF.